This T cell receptor beta chain was captured in a study of post-analysis software for immune sequencing data. As for this clonotype: As yet, its antigen is unknown.

Whole-study results and caveats: Relative to controls, patients had about five TRBV segments at higher frequency, with TRBV5-6, TRBV5-1 and TRBV20-1 among these.

The germline V gene encodes CDR1 SGHRS and CDR2 YFSETQ. V was pared by 0 bases and J by 3 bases, with 11 bases between. This CDR3 is built from 15 residues. cDNA libraries for TCR beta contained unique molecular identifiers. A single record per CDR3 protein comes from TCRdb applying MiXCR to the PCR reads. The sample includes 380,000 or so distinct CDR3 sequences, around a third of them seen just once. This TCR derives from a girl aged 10 to 17 with multiple sclerosis. Specimen: blood. The chain carries TRBV5-1 and TRBJ2-3; D gene unclear. CDR3 amino acids: CASSLVAPITDTQYF. The CDR3 nucleotides are TGCGCCAGCAGCTTGGTGGCTCCGATTACAGATACGCAGTATTTT. Full variable domain (remainder filled in from reference TRBV5-1 and TRBJ2-3): KAGVTQTPRYLIKTRGQQVTLSCSPISGHRSVSWYQQTPGQGLQFLFEYFSETQRNKGNFPGRFSGRQFSNSRSEMNVSTLELGDSALYLCASSLVAPITDTQYFGPGTRLTVL.